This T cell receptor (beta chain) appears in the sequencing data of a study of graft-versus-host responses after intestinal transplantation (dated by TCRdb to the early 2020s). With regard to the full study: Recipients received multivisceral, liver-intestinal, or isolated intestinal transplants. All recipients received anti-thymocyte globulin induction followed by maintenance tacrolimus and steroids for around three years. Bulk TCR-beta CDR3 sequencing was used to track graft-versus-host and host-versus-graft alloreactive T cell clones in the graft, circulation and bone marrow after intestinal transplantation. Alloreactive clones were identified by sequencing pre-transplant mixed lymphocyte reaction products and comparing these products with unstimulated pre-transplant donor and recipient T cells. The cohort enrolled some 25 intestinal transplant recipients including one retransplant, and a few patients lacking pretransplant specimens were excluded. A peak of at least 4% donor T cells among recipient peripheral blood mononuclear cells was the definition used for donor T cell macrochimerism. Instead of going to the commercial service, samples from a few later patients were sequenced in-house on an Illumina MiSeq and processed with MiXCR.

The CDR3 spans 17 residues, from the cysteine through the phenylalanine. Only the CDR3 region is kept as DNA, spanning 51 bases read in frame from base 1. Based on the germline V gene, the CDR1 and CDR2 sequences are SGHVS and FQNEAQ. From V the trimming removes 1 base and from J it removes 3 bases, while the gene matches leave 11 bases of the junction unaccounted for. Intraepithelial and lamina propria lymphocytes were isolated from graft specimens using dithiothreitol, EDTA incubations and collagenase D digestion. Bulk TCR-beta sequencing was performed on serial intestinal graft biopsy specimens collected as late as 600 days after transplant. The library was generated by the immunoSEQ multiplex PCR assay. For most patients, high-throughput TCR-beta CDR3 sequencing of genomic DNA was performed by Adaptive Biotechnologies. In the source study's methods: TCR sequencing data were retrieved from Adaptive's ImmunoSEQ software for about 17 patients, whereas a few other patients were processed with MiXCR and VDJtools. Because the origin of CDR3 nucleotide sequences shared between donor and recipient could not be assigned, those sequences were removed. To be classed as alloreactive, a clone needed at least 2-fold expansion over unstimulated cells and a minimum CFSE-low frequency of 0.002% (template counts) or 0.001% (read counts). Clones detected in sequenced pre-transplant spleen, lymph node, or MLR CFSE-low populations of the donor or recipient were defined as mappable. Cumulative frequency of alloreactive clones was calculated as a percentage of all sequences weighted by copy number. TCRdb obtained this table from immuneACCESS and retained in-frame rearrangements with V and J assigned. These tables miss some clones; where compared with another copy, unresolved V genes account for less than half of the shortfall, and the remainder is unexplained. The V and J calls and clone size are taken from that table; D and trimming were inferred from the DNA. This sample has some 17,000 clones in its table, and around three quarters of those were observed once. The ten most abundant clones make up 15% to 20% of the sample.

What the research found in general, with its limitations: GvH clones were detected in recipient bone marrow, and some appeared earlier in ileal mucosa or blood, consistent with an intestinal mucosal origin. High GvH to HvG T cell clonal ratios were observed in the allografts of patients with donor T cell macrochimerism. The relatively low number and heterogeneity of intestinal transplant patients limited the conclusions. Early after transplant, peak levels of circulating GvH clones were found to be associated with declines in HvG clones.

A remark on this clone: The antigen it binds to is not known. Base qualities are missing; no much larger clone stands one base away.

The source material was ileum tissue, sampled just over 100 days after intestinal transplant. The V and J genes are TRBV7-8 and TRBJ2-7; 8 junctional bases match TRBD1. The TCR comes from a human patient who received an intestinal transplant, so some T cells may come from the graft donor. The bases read TGTGCCAGCAGCTTAGTGAATGAGGACAGGGTCAACTACGAGCAGTACTTC. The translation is CASSLVNEDRVNYEQYF.